A selection of T cell receptor beta chains follows, all from one sample in a study of memory CD4+ T cells and cytomegalovirus serostatus. The method was immunoSEQ multiplex PCR; TCRdb's version includes in-frame clones alone and lacks a portion of them. The table lists around 63,000 clones, roughly 75% of them singletons. The specimen was memory CD4+ T cells from blood. All receptors derive from an adult in good health and CMV-seronegative. Some clones in this sample may be carry-over from other donors' samples. Both conserved end residues are part of each CDR3. A D gene is named only where the DNA matches it firmly. Clone size, where shown, is once, few, many, or a class for clones that have expanded.

D gene: TRBD2; V gene: TRBV11-2; J gene: TRBJ2-7; clone size: NA; CDR3 DNA: TGTGCCAGCAGCTCTAAGGGACTAGCCGCGCGCGAGCAGTACTTC; CDR3 protein: CASSSKGLAAREQYF
D gene: NA; V gene: TRBV11-3; J gene: TRBJ2-2; clone size: NA; CDR3 DNA: TGTGCCAGCAGTATTACTAGGTGGAACGGGACCGGGGAGCTGTTTTTT; CDR3 protein: CASSITRWNGTGELFF
D gene: NA; V gene: TRBV6-1; J gene: TRBJ2-3; clone size: NA; CDR3 DNA: TGTGCCAGCAGCGAAAATTCGGGACGTGTCACGCAGTATTTT; CDR3 protein: CASSENSGRVTQYF
D gene: TRBD1; V gene: TRBV10-3; J gene: TRBJ2-3; clone size: NA; CDR3 DNA: TGTGCCATCACGTCAGGACAGGGCGATAGCACAGATACGCAGTATTTT; CDR3 protein: CAITSGQGDSTDTQYF
D gene: TRBD2; V gene: TRBV29-1; J gene: TRBJ2-5; clone size: NA; CDR3 DNA: TGCAGCGTTGAGGGGACTAGCAGGCAGACCCAGTACTTC; CDR3 protein: CSVEGTSRQTQYF
D gene: TRBD1; V gene: TRBV20-1; J gene: TRBJ1-4; clone size: NA; CDR3 DNA: TGCAGTGCTAGCCAACAGGGGGAACTGTTTTTT; CDR3 protein: CSASQQGELFF
D gene: TRBD2; V gene: TRBV5-3; J gene: TRBJ2-1; clone size: once; CDR3 DNA: TGTGCCAGAAGCTTGGCCTCTAGCGGGAGGGCAGGGAATGAGCAGTTCTTC; CDR3 protein: CARSLASSGRAGNEQFF
D gene: TRBD1; V gene: TRBV2; J gene: TRBJ2-7; clone size: once; CDR3 DNA: TGTGCCAGCAGTCAACAGGGGTACGAGCAGTACTTC; CDR3 protein: CASSQQGYEQYF
D gene: TRBD1; V gene: TRBV5-6; J gene: TRBJ2-7; clone size: NA; CDR3 DNA: TGTGCCAGCAGCTCTTCCAGGGGGACCCCCTACGAGCAGTACTTC; CDR3 protein: CASSSSRGTPYEQYF
D gene: NA; V gene: TRBV7-2; J gene: TRBJ2-5; clone size: NA; CDR3 DNA: TGTGCCAGCAGCTTCTATAGCGGCAAAGAAGAGACCCAGTACTTC; CDR3 protein: CASSFYSGKEETQYF
D gene: TRBD1; V gene: TRBV4-1; J gene: TRBJ2-5; clone size: NA; CDR3 DNA: TGCGCCAGCAGCCAAGGTTACAGGGGAGAAGAGACCCAGTACTTC; CDR3 protein: CASSQGYRGEETQYF
D gene: NA; V gene: TRBV7-2; J gene: TRBJ2-3; clone size: NA; CDR3 DNA: TGTGCCAGCAGTCCGGCGGATACGCAGTATTTT; CDR3 protein: CASSPADTQYF
D gene: TRBD1; V gene: TRBV5-6; J gene: TRBJ1-4; clone size: NA; CDR3 DNA: TGTGCCAGCAGCCCTACAGGGGCGCAGGGTCACGAAAAACTGTTTTTT; CDR3 protein: CASSPTGAQGHEKLFF
D gene: NA; V gene: TRBV29-1; J gene: TRBJ2-2; clone size: NA; CDR3 DNA: TGCAGCGTTGCCGGCCTAGTCAACACCGGGGAGCTGTTTTTT; CDR3 protein: CSVAGLVNTGELFF
D gene: NA; V gene: TRBV6-6; J gene: TRBJ2-7; clone size: NA; CDR3 DNA: TGTGCCAGCAGTTACGGAAATTTACAGGGCTACGAGCAGTACTTC; CDR3 protein: CASSYGNLQGYEQYF
D gene: TRBD1; V gene: TRBV10-3; J gene: TRBJ1-2; clone size: NA; CDR3 DNA: TGTGCCATCACCAGGGGGGGAACCCTTAACTATGGCTACACCTTC; CDR3 protein: CAITRGGTLNYGYTF
D gene: TRBD1; V gene: TRBV14; J gene: TRBJ1-6; clone size: NA; CDR3 DNA: TGTGCCAGCAGCCAAGACAGGGGGAATTCACCCCTCCACTTT; CDR3 protein: CASSQDRGNSPLHF
D gene: NA; V gene: TRBV20-1; J gene: TRBJ2-1; clone size: NA; CDR3 DNA: TGCAGTGCTAGACCCCACAATGAGCAGTTCTTC; CDR3 protein: CSARPHNEQFF
D gene: TRBD1; V gene: TRBV5-6; J gene: TRBJ1-2; clone size: NA; CDR3 DNA: TGTGCCAGCAGCCTGGGGGGACAGGGTTATAACTATGGCTACACCTTC; CDR3 protein: CASSLGGQGYNYGYTF
D gene: NA; V gene: TRBV27; J gene: TRBJ1-4; clone size: NA; CDR3 DNA: TGTGCCAGCTCTTGGGCCAACAATGAAAAACTGTTTTTT; CDR3 protein: CASSWANNEKLFF
D gene: NA; V gene: TRBV6-5; J gene: TRBJ1-3; clone size: NA; CDR3 DNA: TGTGCCAGCAGACCTCCAGGCTCTGGAAACACCATATATTTT; CDR3 protein: CASRPPGSGNTIYF
D gene: NA; V gene: TRBV7-2; J gene: TRBJ2-7; clone size: NA; CDR3 DNA: TGTGCCAGCAGCTTAGCGCCAGGGTCGACGGGGACTCTCTACGAGCAGTACTTC; CDR3 protein: CASSLAPGSTGTLYEQYF
D gene: NA; V gene: TRBV30; J gene: TRBJ1-2; clone size: NA; CDR3 DNA: TGTGCCTGGCGGCCGATTACAGGGAGAGATGGCTACACCTTC; CDR3 protein: CAWRPITGRDGYTF
D gene: TRBD1; V gene: TRBV6-5; J gene: TRBJ2-5; clone size: NA; CDR3 DNA: TGTGCCAGCAGTTACGATCACAGGGGGCGGGAGACCCAGTACTTC; CDR3 protein: CASSYDHRGRETQYF
D gene: NA; V gene: TRBV9; J gene: TRBJ2-3; clone size: NA; CDR3 DNA: TGTGCCAGCAGCGTAGCTTGGCGCGGATCTAGCACAGATACGCAGTATTTT; CDR3 protein: CASSVAWRGSSTDTQYF
D gene: NA; V gene: TRBV30; J gene: TRBJ1-6; clone size: NA; CDR3 DNA: TGTGCCTGGATATCAGGGCCGCTCGGGCGATCACCCCTCCACTTT; CDR3 protein: CAWISGPLGRSPLHF